This T cell receptor (beta chain) was observed in a study of monozygotic twins with inflammatory bowel disease. Every TCR library consumed about 3.5 ug of total RNA. Using the 5' RACE reads, TCRdb records one entry per CDR3 protein without DNA. This repertoire includes a few hundred thousand distinct CDR3 sequences. CDR1 is SGHRS and CDR2 is YFSETQ in the germline V gene. This CDR3 has 14 residues. The chain is built from TRBV5-1 and TRBJ1-2. This TCR derives from a human donor with ulcerative colitis or Crohn's disease, or a healthy co-twin of an affected twin (not recorded which). The sequencing input was blood. CDR3 region: CASSLEGSSRGYTF. The full variable domain, in which reference TRBV5-1 and TRBJ1-2 provide the parts outside the CDR3, is KAGVTQTPRYLIKTRGQQVTLSCSPISGHRSVSWYQQTPGQGLQFLFEYFSETQRNKGNFPGRFSGRQFSNSRSEMNVSTLELGDSALYLCASSLEGSSRGYTFGSGTRLTVV.